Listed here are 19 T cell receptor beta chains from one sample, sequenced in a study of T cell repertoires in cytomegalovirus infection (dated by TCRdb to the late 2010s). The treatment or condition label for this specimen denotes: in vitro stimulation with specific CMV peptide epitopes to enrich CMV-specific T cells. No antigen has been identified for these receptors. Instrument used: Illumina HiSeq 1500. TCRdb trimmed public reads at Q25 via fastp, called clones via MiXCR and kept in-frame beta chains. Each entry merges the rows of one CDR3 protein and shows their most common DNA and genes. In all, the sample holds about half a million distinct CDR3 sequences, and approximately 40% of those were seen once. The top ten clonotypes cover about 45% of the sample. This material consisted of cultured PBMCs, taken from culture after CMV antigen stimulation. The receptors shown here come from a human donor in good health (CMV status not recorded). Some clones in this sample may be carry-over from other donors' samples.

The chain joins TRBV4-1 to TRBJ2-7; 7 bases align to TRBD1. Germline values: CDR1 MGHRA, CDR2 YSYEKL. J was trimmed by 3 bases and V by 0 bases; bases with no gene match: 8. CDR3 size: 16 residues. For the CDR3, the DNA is TGCGCCAGCAGCCAAGATGTATGGGACAGATTCTACGAGCAGTACTTC. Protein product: CASSQDVWDRFYEQYF.

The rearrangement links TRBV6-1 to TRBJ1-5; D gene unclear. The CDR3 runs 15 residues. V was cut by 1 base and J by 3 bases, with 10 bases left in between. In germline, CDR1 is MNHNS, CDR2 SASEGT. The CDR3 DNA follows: TGTGCCAGCAGTGAAGGGTGGGGAAACAATCAGCCCCAGCATTTT. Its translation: CASSEGWGNNQPQHF.

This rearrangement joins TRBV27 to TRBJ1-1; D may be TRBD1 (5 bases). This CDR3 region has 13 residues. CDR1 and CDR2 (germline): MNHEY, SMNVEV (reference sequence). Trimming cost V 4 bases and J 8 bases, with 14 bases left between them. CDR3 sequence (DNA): TGTGCCAGCAGTTATTGGCCCCGGGGCGAAGCTTTCTTT. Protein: CASSYWPRGEAFF.

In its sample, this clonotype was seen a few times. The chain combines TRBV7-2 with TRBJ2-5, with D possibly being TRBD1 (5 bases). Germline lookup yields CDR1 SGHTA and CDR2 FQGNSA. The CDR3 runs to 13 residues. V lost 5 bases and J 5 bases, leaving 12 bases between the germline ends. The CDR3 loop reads CASSQGRWETQYF. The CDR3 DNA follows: TGTGCCAGCAGCCAGGGTCGGTGGGAGACCCAGTACTTC.

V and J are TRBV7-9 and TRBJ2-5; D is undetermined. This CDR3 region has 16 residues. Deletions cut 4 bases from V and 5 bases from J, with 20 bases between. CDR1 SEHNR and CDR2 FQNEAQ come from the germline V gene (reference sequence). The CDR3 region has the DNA TGTGCCAGCAGCTCTAAACCCAAAGGGTTCGGGGAGACCCAGTACTTC. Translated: CASSSKPKGFGETQYF.

The CDR3, as DNA: TGTGCCAGCAGTTACTGGGACAGCACAGATACGCAGTATTTT. Its translation is CASSYWDSTDTQYF. The chain recombines TRBV6-2 or TRBV6-3 with TRBJ2-3; D tentatively reads TRBD1 or TRBD2 (5 bases each). The CDR3 has 14 amino acids. V lost 1 base and J 0 bases, leaving 5 bases between the germline ends. CDR1 and CDR2 from the germline V gene are MNHEY and SVGEGT.

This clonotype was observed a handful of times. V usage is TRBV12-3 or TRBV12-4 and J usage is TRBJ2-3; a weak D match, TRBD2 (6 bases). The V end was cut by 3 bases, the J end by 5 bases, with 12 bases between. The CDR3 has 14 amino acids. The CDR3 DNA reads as TGTGCCAGCAGTTTTCTGTTAGCGGAAGATACGCAGTATTTT. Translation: CASSFLLAEDTQYF.

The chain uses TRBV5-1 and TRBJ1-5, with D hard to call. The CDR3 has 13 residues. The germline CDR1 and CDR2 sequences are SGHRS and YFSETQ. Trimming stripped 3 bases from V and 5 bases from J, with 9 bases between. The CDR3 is CASSSDGYQPQHF. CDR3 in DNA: TGCGCCAGCAGCTCAGACGGTTATCAGCCCCAGCATTTT.

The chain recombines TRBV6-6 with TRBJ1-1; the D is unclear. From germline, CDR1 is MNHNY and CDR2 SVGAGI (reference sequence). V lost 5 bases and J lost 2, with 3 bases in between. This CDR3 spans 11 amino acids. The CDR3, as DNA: TGTGCCAGCAGTATAAACACTGAAGCTTTCTTT. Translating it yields CASSINTEAFF.

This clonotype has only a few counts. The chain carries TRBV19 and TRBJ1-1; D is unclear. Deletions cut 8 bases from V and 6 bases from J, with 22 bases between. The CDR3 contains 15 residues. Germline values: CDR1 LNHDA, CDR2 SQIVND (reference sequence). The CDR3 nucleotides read TGTGCCAGTTCCTGGGCGGGGAGAGAAGTCCCTGAAGCTTTCTTT. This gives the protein CASSWAGREVPEAFF.

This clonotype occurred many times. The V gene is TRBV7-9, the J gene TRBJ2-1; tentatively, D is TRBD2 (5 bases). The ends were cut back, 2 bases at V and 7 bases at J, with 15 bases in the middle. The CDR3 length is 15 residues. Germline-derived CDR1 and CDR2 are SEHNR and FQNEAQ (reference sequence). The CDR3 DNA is TGTGCCAGCAGCTTATGGGAGTTAGTGCGTAATGAGCAGTTCTTC. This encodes CASSLWELVRNEQFF.

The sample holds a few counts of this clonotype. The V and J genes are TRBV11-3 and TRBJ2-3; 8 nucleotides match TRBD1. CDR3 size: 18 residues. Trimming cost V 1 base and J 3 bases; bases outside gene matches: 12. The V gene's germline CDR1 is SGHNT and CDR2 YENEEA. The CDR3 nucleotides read TGTGCCAGCAGCTTAGGAGGAGCGTGGACAGGGTTAACAGATACGCAGTATTTT. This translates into CASSLGGAWTGLTDTQYF.

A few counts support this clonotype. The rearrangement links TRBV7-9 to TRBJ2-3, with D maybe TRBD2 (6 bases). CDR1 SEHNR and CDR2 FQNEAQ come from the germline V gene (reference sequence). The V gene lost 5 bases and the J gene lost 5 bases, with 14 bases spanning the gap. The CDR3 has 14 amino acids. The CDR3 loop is CASSGGGNGDTQYF. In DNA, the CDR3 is TGTGCCAGCAGCGGAGGAGGGAATGGAGATACGCAGTATTTT. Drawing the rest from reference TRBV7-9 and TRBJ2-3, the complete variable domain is DTGVSQNPRHKITKRGQNVTFRCDPISEHNRLYWYRQTLGQGPEFLTYFQNEAQLEKSRLLSDRFSAERPKGSFSTLEIQRTEQGDSAMYLCASSGGGNGDTQYFGPGTRLTVL.

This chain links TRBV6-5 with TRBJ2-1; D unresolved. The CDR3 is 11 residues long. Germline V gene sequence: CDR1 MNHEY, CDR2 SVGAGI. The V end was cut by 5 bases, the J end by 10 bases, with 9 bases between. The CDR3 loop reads CASSGNMEQFF. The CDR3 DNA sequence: TGTGCCAGCAGTGGGAACATGGAGCAGTTCTTC.

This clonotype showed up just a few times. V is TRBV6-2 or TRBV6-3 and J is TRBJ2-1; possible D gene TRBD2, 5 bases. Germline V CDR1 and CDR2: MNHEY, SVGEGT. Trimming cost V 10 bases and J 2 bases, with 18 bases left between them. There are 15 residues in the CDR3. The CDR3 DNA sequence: TGTGCCACCCGCCTCGATTTAGCGCCCTACAATGAGCAGTTCTTC. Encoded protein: CATRLDLAPYNEQFF.

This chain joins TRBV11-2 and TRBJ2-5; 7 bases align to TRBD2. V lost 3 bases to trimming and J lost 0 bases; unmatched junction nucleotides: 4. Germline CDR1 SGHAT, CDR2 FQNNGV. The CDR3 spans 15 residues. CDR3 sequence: CASSFPAGYQETQYF. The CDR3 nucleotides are TGTGCCAGCAGCTTTCCAGCGGGGTACCAAGAGACCCAGTACTTC.

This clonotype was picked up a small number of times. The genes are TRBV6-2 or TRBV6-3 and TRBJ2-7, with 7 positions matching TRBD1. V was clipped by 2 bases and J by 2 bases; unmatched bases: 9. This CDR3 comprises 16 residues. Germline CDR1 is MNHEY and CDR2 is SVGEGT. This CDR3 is CASSYEGGRGAYEQYF. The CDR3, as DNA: TGTGCCAGCAGTTACGAAGGGGGCAGGGGAGCCTACGAGCAGTACTTC.

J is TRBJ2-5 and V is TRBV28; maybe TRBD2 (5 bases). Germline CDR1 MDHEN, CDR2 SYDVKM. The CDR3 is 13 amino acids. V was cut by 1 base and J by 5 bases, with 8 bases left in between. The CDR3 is CASSLSGSETQYF. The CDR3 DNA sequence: TGTGCCAGCAGTTTATCGGGGTCGGAGACCCAGTACTTC.

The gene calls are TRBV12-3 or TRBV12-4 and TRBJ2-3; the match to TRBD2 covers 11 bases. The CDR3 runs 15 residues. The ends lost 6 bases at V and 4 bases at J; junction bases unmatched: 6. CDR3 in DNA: TGTGCCAGCAGACCGACTAGCGGGACTGCAGATACGCAGTATTTT. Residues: CASRPTSGTADTQYF.